The clone carrying this T cell receptor (beta chain) was counted a few times. Since all of the isolated RNA was reverse transcribed, expressed TCRB transcripts were what got sequenced. The repertoire was sequenced with immunoSEQ multiplex PCR; TCRdb's copy has only in-frame clones and lacks some. The sample records 310,000 or so clones, approximately 10% being singletons. These data originate in a study of beta chain features in type 1 diabetes. The V gene's germline CDR1 is SQVTM and CDR2 ANQGSEA. V shed 6 bases, J shed 8 bases, and the junction held 3 bases outside the gene matches. The CDR3 totals 12 residues. It was one heparinised blood draw, averaging about 0.12 L, that each donor gave.

V and J are TRBV29-1 and TRBJ2-1; 11 nucleotides agree with TRBD2. This TCR derives from a woman in her twenties or thirties in good health. Sequencing was performed on naive CD4+ T cells from blood. The CDR3 protein is CSVRLAGYEQFF. CDR3 bases: TGCAGCGTCCGACTAGCGGGATATGAGCAGTTCTTC.